What follows are 32 T cell receptor beta chains derived from one specimen sequenced in a study of blood T cell repertoires in COVID-19. Assay: immunoSEQ multiplex PCR; the TCRdb copy retains only in-frame clones and omits some. The repertoire includes 150,000 to 200,000 clones, roughly 87% of them detected once, and 7% to 8% sits in the top ten. The sequenced sample was PBMCs or T cells enriched from blood (not recorded which). The receptors here all came from a woman aged 45-59 years who had recovered from COVID-19.

The rearrangement links TRBV5-5 to TRBJ1-4, with 7 bases lining up with TRBD1. V shed 4 bases and J 4 bases; nucleotides not matched to a gene: 7. The CDR3 contains 15 residues. CDR1 is SGHKS and CDR2 is YYEKEE in the germline V gene (reference sequence). CDR3 sequence (DNA): TGTGCCAGCAGCCGTCGGGACAGCTTTAATGAAAAACTGTTTTTT. This gives the protein CASSRRDSFNEKLFF.

The chain carries TRBV7-9 and TRBJ1-1, with 7 bases lining up with TRBD1. The CDR3 is made up of 14 amino acids. V lost 6 bases to trimming and J lost 4 bases; unmatched junction nucleotides: 8. Germline-derived CDR1 and CDR2 are SEHNR and FQNEAQ (reference sequence). This chain's CDR3 is CASRSRAGGTEAFF. The CDR3 coding sequence is TGTGCCAGCAGAAGCCGGGCAGGGGGCACTGAAGCTTTCTTT. The full variable domain, completed using reference TRBV7-9 and TRBJ1-1, is DTGVSQNPRHKITKRGQNVTFRCDPISEHNRLYWYRQTLGQGPEFLTYFQNEAQLEKSRLLSDRFSAERPKGSFSTLEIQRTEQGDSAMYLCASRSRAGGTEAFFGQGTRLTVV.

The chain links TRBV10-3 to TRBJ1-6; D uncertain. Trimming pared 10 bases from V and 8 bases from J, leaving 30 bases between. The CDR3 covers 18 residues. Germline loops: CDR1 ENHRY, CDR2 SYGVKD. CDR3 region: CATMARNSDGMVDSPLHF. The CDR3 nucleotides read TGTGCCACCATGGCCCGAAACAGCGACGGGATGGTGGATTCACCCCTCCACTTT.

V gene TRBV5-5 combines with J gene TRBJ2-1; no clear D. Germline lookup yields CDR1 SGHKS and CDR2 YYEKEE (reference sequence). The V and J ends lost 0 bases and 6 bases respectively, with 7 bases between them. The CDR3 loop spans 13 amino acids. CDR3 bases: TGTGCCAGCAGCTTGGATAGTGGCAATGAGCAGTTCTTC. The encoded protein is CASSLDSGNEQFF. Combining the CDR3 with reference TRBV5-5 and TRBJ2-1 gives the whole variable domain DAGVTQSPTHLIKTRGQQVTLRCSPISGHKSVSWYQQVLGQGPQFIFQYYEKEERGRGNFPDRFSARQFPNYSSELNVNALLLGDSALYLCASSLDSGNEQFFGPGTRLTVL.

The rearrangement links TRBV5-1 to TRBJ1-2, with 9 bases matching TRBD1. This CDR3 comprises 15 residues. The trim removed 4 bases at V and 4 bases at J, leaving 8 bases unmatched. Germline values: CDR1 SGHRS, CDR2 YFSETQ. Here the CDR3 reads CASSTATGGSYGYTF. The DNA for the CDR3 is TGCGCCAGCAGCACAGCGACAGGGGGAAGCTATGGCTACACCTTC.

The chain is built from TRBV7-6 and TRBJ2-7; 8 bases are shared with TRBD2. The trim removed 2 bases at V and 5 bases at J, leaving 11 bases unmatched. Per germline, CDR1 SGHVS and CDR2 FNYEAQ. The CDR3 length is 16 residues. The CDR3 bases are TGTGCCAGCAGCTTAAATTTCCGGGAGGGCCAGCACGAGCAGTACTTC. This gives the protein CASSLNFREGQHEQYF.

The chain couples TRBV7-2 to TRBJ1-2; 7 bases align to TRBD1. Germline V gene sequence: CDR1 SGHTA, CDR2 FQGNSA. Germline trimming cut 2 bases from V and 3 bases from J; bases unmatched to any gene: 12. This CDR3 has 17 residues. CDR3 nucleotides: TGTGCCAGCAGCTTACGGGACAGTCATTCCTCTGACTATGGCTACACCTTC. This sequence encodes CASSLRDSHSSDYGYTF.

The chain links TRBV5-6 to TRBJ2-5; maybe TRBD1 (5 bases). The length of the CDR3 is 15 residues. Between the trimmed V and J ends, which lost 4 bases and 5 bases, there was a span of 18 bases. CDR1 SGHDT and CDR2 YYEEEE come from the germline V gene. In nucleotides, the CDR3 is TGTGCCAGCAGCCTCAGGGTGTTAAACGGGGAGACCCAGTACTTC. This codes for CASSLRVLNGETQYF.

This clone was detected a few times. V and J are TRBV7-8 and TRBJ1-1; the match to TRBD1 covers 7 bases. Germline V lookup: CDR1 SGHVS, CDR2 FQNEAQ. With V trimmed by 1 base and J by 1 base, 0 bases remained unmatched. CDR3 length equals 14 residues. Here the CDR3 DNA reads TGTGCCAGCAGCTTAGGGACAGGGAACACTGAAGCTTTCTTT. It specifies CASSLGTGNTEAFF.

V is TRBV13 and J is TRBJ2-7; no firm D call. Trimming cost V 3 bases and J 4 bases, with 16 bases left between them. This CDR3 is 15 amino acids long. Looked up from germline, CDR1 is PRHDT and CDR2 is FYEKMQ (reference sequence). The CDR3 DNA sequence: TGTGCCAGCAGCTTGAGAGCTGATAAAAAGTACGAGCAGTACTTC. As protein: CASSLRADKKYEQYF.

V usage is TRBV5-5 and J usage is TRBJ2-1, with TRBD2 as a possible D gene (6 bases). The CDR3 consists of 16 residues. Germline V gene lookup returns CDR1 SGHKS and CDR2 YYEKEE (reference sequence). The V end lost 2 bases, the J end lost 5 bases, and 17 bases lay between the germline ends. DNA for the CDR3: TGTGCCAGCAGCTTTTCACCGGGACTGACAAACAATGAGCAGTTCTTC. Protein product: CASSFSPGLTNNEQFF.

This clone has a handful of counts. CDR3 nucleotide sequence: TGTGCCAGCAGTGCTTGGGGCCAGGGGACCTATGGCTACACCTTC. It is translated as CASSAWGQGTYGYTF. This chain links TRBV2 with TRBJ1-2, with D possibly TRBD1 on 6 matching bases. The CDR3 extends over 15 amino acids. Germline V gives CDR1 SNHLY, CDR2 FYNNEI. With 4 bases removed from V and 4 bases from J, the gap between germline ends came to 16 bases.

This sequence joins TRBV28 and TRBJ1-2; D is possibly TRBD1 (6 bases). The CDR3 runs 12 residues. Germline CDR1 is MDHEN and CDR2 is SYDVKM. Trimming removed 4 bases at V and 6 bases at J, with 9 bases between. CDR3: CASSSGQHGYTF. The CDR3 DNA is TGTGCCAGCAGTTCAGGACAGCATGGCTACACCTTC.

This sequence joins TRBV6-4 and TRBJ2-3; 8 bases match TRBD2. V lost 3 bases and J lost 1; bases outside the gene matches: 0. Germline V gene data show CDR1 as MRHNA and CDR2 as SNTAGT. The length of the CDR3 is 14 residues. CDR3 sequence reads: CASSEAGGTDTQYF. The CDR3 DNA reads as TGTGCCAGCAGTGAAGCGGGAGGCACAGATACGCAGTATTTT.

J is TRBJ2-5 and V is TRBV11-2; 7 bases are a match to TRBD1. The V and J ends lost 5 bases and 1 base, in that order; junction bases with no gene match: 10. The germline V gene encodes CDR1 SGHAT and CDR2 FQNNGV. This CDR3 contains 16 residues. The CDR3 DNA is TGTGCCAGCAGCGTTGATATGGGACAGTCCCAAGAGACCCAGTACTTC. It specifies CASSVDMGQSQETQYF.

The count of this clone is one. V is TRBV7-9 and J is TRBJ2-7; 10 nucleotides agree with TRBD2. CDR3 length: 16 amino acids. The V and J ends lost 4 bases and 8 bases, in that order; junction bases with no gene match: 14. The germline gives CDR1 SEHNR, CDR2 FQNEAQ (reference sequence). Written as DNA, the CDR3 is TGTGCCAGCAGCTCCAACTCGGCCCTAGCGGGAGATCAGCAGTACTTC. Its protein is CASSSNSALAGDQQYF.

A few counts support this clone. The chain has TRBV5-1 and TRBJ1-4; D is ambiguous. Trimming left V 0 bases short and J 4 bases short, with 7 bases between. CDR1 is SGHRS, CDR2 YFSETQ, per germline. The CDR3 spans 14 residues. This CDR3 is CASSLGALNEKLFF. CDR3 in DNA: TGCGCCAGCAGCTTGGGGGCTCTTAATGAAAAACTGTTTTTT. The full variable domain, in which reference TRBV5-1 and TRBJ1-4 provide the parts outside the CDR3, is KAGVTQTPRYLIKTRGQQVTLSCSPISGHRSVSWYQQTPGQGLQFLFEYFSETQRNKGNFPGRFSGRQFSNSRSEMNVSTLELGDSALYLCASSLGALNEKLFFGSGTQLSVL.

V is TRBV7-9 and J is TRBJ1-5, with 7 bases that match TRBD1. Germline CDR1 SEHNR, CDR2 FQNEAQ (reference sequence). CDR3 length: 13 amino acids. J lost 9 bases, V lost 2 bases, and 4 bases had no gene match. In DNA form, the CDR3 reads TGTGCCAGCAGCTTAATGGCAGGGGGGCCCCAGCATTTT. Its protein product is CASSLMAGGPQHF.

This chain connects TRBV27 to TRBJ1-2; no reliable D call. CDR3 length equals 14 residues. Germline CDR1 reads MNHEY; CDR2 reads SMNVEV (reference sequence). The V end lost 5 bases, the J end lost 6 bases, and 16 bases lay between the germline ends. CDR3 DNA sequence: TGTGCCAGCAGTAGCCCTTACAGTTCTCATGGCTACACCTTC. Amino acid sequence: CASSSPYSSHGYTF.

The chain carries TRBV19 and TRBJ2-1; TRBD2 agrees at 8 bases. The V gene's germline CDR1 is LNHDA and CDR2 SQIVND (reference sequence). This CDR3 is 14 amino acids long. V was clipped by 7 bases and J by 0 bases; unmatched bases: 2. CDR3 residues: CASKRGSSYNEQFF. In nucleotides, the CDR3 is TGTGCCAGTAAGCGGGGGAGCTCCTACAATGAGCAGTTCTTC.

The chain combines TRBV5-1 with TRBJ1-6; the D gene is possibly TRBD1 (5 bases). Trimming stripped 0 bases from V and 5 bases from J, with 9 bases between. The CDR3 has 15 amino acids. The germline V gene encodes CDR1 SGHRS and CDR2 YFSETQ. CDR3 amino acids: CASSLEQGNNSPLHF. The CDR3 nucleotides read TGCGCCAGCAGCTTGGAGCAGGGCAATAATTCACCCCTCCACTTT.

This CDR3 reads CASSSGQGTGELFF. CDR3 sequence (DNA): TGTGCCAGCAGTTCGGGTCAGGGAACCGGGGAGCTGTTTTTT. This chain joins TRBV6-5 and TRBJ2-2; TRBD1 might be the D (5 bases). In germline, CDR1 is MNHEY, CDR2 SVGAGI. V dropped 4 bases and J dropped 5 bases, with 11 bases sitting between them. The CDR3 extends over 14 amino acids.

The J gene is TRBJ1-2, the V gene TRBV11-2; D unresolved. Germline V gives CDR1 SGHAT, CDR2 FQNNGV. Trimming cost V 3 bases and J 4 bases, with 15 bases left between them. The CDR3 is 15 amino acids. The CDR3 loop is CASSLLNSASYGYTF. The CDR3 DNA reads as TGTGCCAGCAGCTTGTTGAACAGTGCAAGCTATGGCTACACCTTC.

The chain recombines TRBV29-1 with TRBJ2-5; D ambiguous. This CDR3 has 12 amino acids. The V and J ends lost 3 bases and 4 bases respectively, with 9 bases between them. Germline CDR1 reads SQVTM; CDR2 reads ANQGSEA. The CDR3 protein is CSVDYSRETQYF. For the CDR3, the DNA is TGCAGCGTTGATTACAGTAGAGAGACCCAGTACTTC. The variable domain in full, with the rest retrieved from reference TRBV29-1 and TRBJ2-5, is SAVISQKPSRDICQRGTSLTIQCQVDSQVTMMFWYRQQPGQSLTLIATANQGSEATYESGFVIDKFPISRPNLTFSTLTVSNMSPEDSSIYLCSVDYSRETQYFGPGTRLLVL.

The CDR3 region is CASSLTGQGVSYNEQFF. In nucleotides, the CDR3 is TGTGCCAGCAGTCTCACGGGACAGGGGGTCTCCTACAATGAGCAGTTCTTC. The chain links TRBV13 to TRBJ2-1; 11 bases align to TRBD1. Germline CDR1 reads PRHDT; CDR2 reads FYEKMQ (reference sequence). Unmatched junction bases numbered 7, after V lost 6 bases and J lost 0 bases. The CDR3 contains 17 residues.

The V call is TRBV7-2, the J call TRBJ1-2, with TRBD1 identical over 7 bases. Trimming at V came to 4 bases and at J to 2 bases, leaving 7 bases not matched to a gene. The CDR3 consists of 15 residues. CDR1 and CDR2 from the germline V gene are SGHTA and FQGNSA. DNA for the CDR3: TGTGCCAGCAGCTCCCCGACAGGGTCGAACTATGGCTACACCTTC. Amino acid sequence: CASSSPTGSNYGYTF. Filled out from reference TRBV7-2 and TRBJ1-2, the complete variable domain reads GAGVSQSPSNKVTEKGKDVELRCDPISGHTALYWYRQSLGQGLEFLIYFQGNSAPDKSGLPSDRFSAERTGGSVSTLTIQRTQQEDSAVYLCASSSPTGSNYGYTFGSGTRLTVV.

The chain has TRBV7-9 and TRBJ1-1, with 8 bases aligning to TRBD1. J lost 3 bases, V lost 2 bases, and 14 bases had no gene match. The CDR3 totals 18 residues. The germline V gene encodes CDR1 SEHNR and CDR2 FQNEAQ (reference sequence). The CDR3 sequence: CASSLSPGGVRRDTEAFF. CDR3 DNA: TGTGCCAGCAGCTTAAGTCCAGGGGGCGTGCGGCGGGACACTGAAGCTTTCTTT.

This chain connects TRBV28 to TRBJ1-2, with 10 nucleotides matching TRBD1. Germline-derived CDR1 and CDR2 are MDHEN and SYDVKM. V lost 7 bases to trimming and J lost 8 bases; unmatched junction nucleotides: 13. There are 15 residues in the CDR3. The CDR3 loop reads CASTNPTGGVGGYTF. CDR3 sequence (DNA): TGTGCCAGCACAAACCCGACAGGGGGCGTTGGAGGCTACACCTTC.

The gene calls are TRBV28 and TRBJ1-2; weak D call: TRBD1 (6 bases). This CDR3 comprises 16 residues. From germline, CDR1 is MDHEN and CDR2 SYDVKM. The V end was cut by 1 base, the J end by 3 bases, with 15 bases between. CDR3 sequence (DNA): TGTGCCAGCAGTTTATCCGGCAGGGGCCCTTACTATGGCTACACCTTC. Protein sequence: CASSLSGRGPYYGYTF.

The chain couples TRBV19 to TRBJ1-5; TRBD1 might be the D (5 bases). Trimming removed 3 bases from V and 2 bases from J, with 14 bases in between. The CDR3 length is 16 residues. In germline, CDR1 is LNHDA, CDR2 SQIVND (reference sequence). The CDR3 DNA is TGTGCCAGTAGTATTGGGGCTGGCGGGGGCAATCAGCCCCAGCATTTT. Its protein is CASSIGAGGGNQPQHF.

This clone has just one count. This chain uses TRBV5-1 with TRBJ1-2, with D hard to call. Trimming left V 4 bases short and J 3 bases short, with 16 bases between. CDR3 length: 15 amino acids. Germline lookup yields CDR1 SGHRS and CDR2 YFSETQ. CDR3 DNA: TGCGCCAGCAGCCGCCGTCCGGGGAGCGACTATGGCTACACCTTC. Residues: CASSRRPGSDYGYTF.

This sequence joins TRBV7-6 and TRBJ2-3, with D tentatively TRBD1 (6 bases). Germline assignment: CDR1 SGHVS and CDR2 FNYEAQ. V was pared by 1 base and J by 0 bases, with 14 bases between. This CDR3 spans 17 amino acids. CDR3 bases: TGTGCCAGCAGCTTAGTAGTGGCAGGGGTGAGCACAGATACGCAGTATTTT. Its protein is CASSLVVAGVSTDTQYF.